Each of the 2 T cell receptor beta chains below was sequenced from the same sample in a study of cytomegalovirus exposure and HLA in healthy donors. The PCR was carried out with 60 Vbeta primers and 13 Jbeta primers. Repertoires were generated with immunoSEQ multiplex PCR, while TCRdb's copy carries only in-frame clones and drops some. Among around 140,000 clones, approximately 87% were seen once, and the ten largest hold approximately 1.4%. The sequenced material came from PBMCs. The receptors come from a man between 35 and 55 years old in good health and CMV-seronegative.

This clone was counted once. The CDR3 protein is CASTPRGGETQYF. The CDR3 coding sequence is TGTGCCAGCACTCCGCGGGGGGGGGAGACCCAGTACTTC. The rearrangement joins TRBV5-6 to TRBJ2-5, with 9 bases that match TRBD2. The germline gives CDR1 SGHDT, CDR2 YYEEEE. V was pared by 6 bases and J by 5 bases, with 5 bases of the junction left unmatched. CDR3 length: 13 residues.

The J gene is TRBJ2-3, the V gene TRBV9, with D possibly matching TRBD2 (7 bases). The V gene lost 2 bases and the J gene lost 3 bases, with 22 bases spanning the gap. The CDR3 runs to 18 residues. CDR1 is SGDLS, CDR2 YYNGEE, per germline. CDR3 loop: CASSVSWGGAVGTDTQYF. CDR3 nucleotides: TGTGCCAGCAGCGTCAGCTGGGGGGGGGCCGTCGGTACAGATACGCAGTATTTT.